These 20 T cell receptor beta chains originate from one sample sequenced in a study of blood T cell repertoires in COVID-19. Generated by immunoSEQ multiplex PCR, the TCRdb table keeps only in-frame clones and is missing some. The table has about 240,000 clones, around 87% seen once. The source material was PBMCs or T cells enriched from blood (not recorded which). The origin of the receptors is a woman in her 40s with acute COVID-19.

This chain connects TRBV9 to TRBJ2-3, with TRBD2 matching over 8 bases. CDR1 is SGDLS, CDR2 YYNGEE, per germline. With 5 bases clipped from V and 5 bases from J, the junction kept 10 bases outside the gene matches. The CDR3 is 15 amino acids. The DNA for the CDR3 is TGTGCCAGCAGTGACATCGGGAGGGGGGTAGATACGCAGTATTTT. Translated, it gives CASSDIGRGVDTQYF.

The V gene is TRBV6-5, the J gene TRBJ2-7; TRBD1 matches 7 bases. This CDR3 is built from 15 residues. The germline V gene encodes CDR1 MNHEY and CDR2 SVGAGI. With 6 bases clipped from V and 5 bases from J, the junction kept 13 bases outside the gene matches. DNA of the CDR3: TGTGCCAGCAGGGTGGGACAGAGGAGGTCAGACGAGCAGTACTTC. It encodes CASRVGQRRSDEQYF.

V is TRBV7-3 and J is TRBJ2-2, with D possibly TRBD2 on 5 matching bases. The CDR3 loop spans 13 amino acids. V gave up 3 bases and J gave up 9 bases, with 11 bases separating them. CDR1 SGHTA and CDR2 FQGTGA come from the germline V gene. The DNA of the CDR3 is TGTGCCAGCAGCTTTTTAGGGAGCCGGGAGCTGTTTTTT. It is translated as CASSFLGSRELFF. Full variable domain (remainder filled in from reference TRBV7-3 and TRBJ2-2): GAGVSQTPSNKVTEKGKYVELRCDPISGHTALYWYRQSLGQGPEFLIYFQGTGAADDSGLPNDRFFAVRPEGSVSTLKIQRTERGDSAVYLCASSFLGSRELFFGEGSRLTVL.

The chain uses TRBV27 and TRBJ1-1; D is undetermined. There are 15 residues in the CDR3. V was shortened by 5 bases and J by 3 bases, with 16 bases between the two germline ends. In germline, CDR1 is MNHEY, CDR2 SMNVEV (reference sequence). CDR3 loop: CASSTPGSRDTEAFF. The CDR3 DNA is TGTGCCAGCAGTACCCCCGGCTCCCGGGACACTGAAGCTTTCTTT.

The chain links TRBV19 to TRBJ2-3; 11 nucleotides agree with TRBD2. The germline gives CDR1 LNHDA, CDR2 SQIVND (reference sequence). The length of the CDR3 is 21 residues. V shed 5 bases, J shed 0 bases, and the junction held 19 bases outside the gene matches. CDR3 in DNA: TGTGCCAGTAGTCCCGACCCCATACTAGCGGGAGAGGGTCATAGCACAGATACGCAGTATTTT. Translation: CASSPDPILAGEGHSTDTQYF.

This chain joins TRBV11-3 and TRBJ2-2; D uncertain. With 1 base removed from V and 5 bases from J, the gap between germline ends came to 5 bases. Germline V gene lookup returns CDR1 SGHNT and CDR2 YENEEA. CDR3 length: 13 residues. The CDR3 sequence is CASSLAVTGELFF. DNA of the CDR3: TGTGCCAGCAGCTTAGCTGTTACCGGGGAGCTGTTTTTT.

This clone was observed a single time. The chain combines TRBV11-2 with TRBJ1-1; D may be TRBD1 (5 bases). The V gene lost 5 bases and the J gene lost 0 bases, with 10 bases spanning the gap. The germline V gene encodes CDR1 SGHAT and CDR2 FQNNGV. The CDR3 covers 14 residues. The CDR3 region is CASSEGHLNTEAFF. In DNA, the CDR3 is TGTGCCAGCAGCGAAGGACACTTGAACACTGAAGCTTTCTTT. The complete variable domain, with remaining parts taken from reference TRBV11-2 and TRBJ1-1, reads EAGVAQSPRYKIIEKRQSVAFWCNPISGHATLYWYQQILGQGPKLLIQFQNNGVVDDSQLPKDRFSAERLKGVDSTLKIQPAKLEDSAVYLCASSEGHLNTEAFFGQGTRLTVV.

The chain carries TRBV25-1 and TRBJ1-6; the match to TRBD1 covers 8 bases. Germline CDR1 reads MGHDK; CDR2 reads SYGVNS. V shed 3 bases and J 7 bases; nucleotides not matched to a gene: 5. CDR3 size: 15 residues. The CDR3 nucleotides read TGTGCCAGCAGTGAGTCGACAGGGGTGAATTCACCCCTCCACTTT. The encoded protein is CASSESTGVNSPLHF.

This clone showed up just once. The gene calls are TRBV4-2 and TRBJ2-7; the D gene is possibly TRBD2 (5 bases). This CDR3 is 14 amino acids long. V lost 0 bases to trimming and J lost 6 bases, with 12 bases between them. CDR1 and CDR2 from the germline V gene are LGHNA and YNFKEQ. CDR3 in amino acids: CASSQERTSFEQYF. Written as DNA, the CDR3 is TGTGCCAGCAGCCAAGAGCGGACTTCTTTCGAGCAGTACTTC.

This chain uses TRBV6-2 or TRBV6-3 with TRBJ2-3; D uncertain. The CDR3 is 15 residues long. V was trimmed by 4 bases and J by 0 bases, leaving 11 bases between them. Looked up from germline, CDR1 is MNHEY and CDR2 is SVGEGT. CDR3 loop: CASSSTEPSTDTQYF. The CDR3 DNA reads TGTGCCAGCAGTTCTACTGAACCTAGCACAGATACGCAGTATTTT.

The rearrangement links TRBV5-1 to TRBJ1-4; 9 bases map to TRBD1. Germline CDR1 reads SGHRS; CDR2 reads YFSETQ. The J segment lost 6 bases and the V segment lost 5 bases, leaving 5 bases of the junction unmatched. The CDR3 spans 14 residues. The CDR3 protein is CASRYRDRDEKLFF. CDR3 in DNA: TGCGCCAGCAGGTACCGGGACAGGGATGAAAAACTGTTTTTT.

Here the CDR3 reads CASSQEDERGTYGYTF. The CDR3 DNA sequence: TGTGCCAGCAGCCAGGAGGATGAGAGGGGGACCTATGGCTACACCTTC. The chain recombines TRBV4-2 with TRBJ1-2; D is perhaps TRBD1 (6 bases). The CDR3 runs 16 residues. Per germline, CDR1 LGHNA and CDR2 YNFKEQ. The germline V and J ends were trimmed by 3 bases and 4 bases, with 18 bases remaining between them.

The rearrangement uses TRBV19 and TRBJ1-2; D remains unclear. CDR1 and CDR2 from the germline V gene are LNHDA and SQIVND (reference sequence). V gave up 7 bases and J gave up 3 bases, with 12 bases separating them. There are 13 residues in the CDR3. CDR3 loop: CASNNLPDYGYTF. For the CDR3, the DNA is TGTGCCAGTAATAATCTTCCGGACTATGGCTACACCTTC.

This chain links TRBV20-1 with TRBJ2-1; no clear D gene. V was cut by 6 bases and J by 6 bases, with 9 bases left in between. Germline V lookup: CDR1 DFQATT, CDR2 SNEGSKA (reference sequence). This CDR3 contains 11 residues. CDR3 sequence: CSAPILNEQFF. CDR3 in DNA: TGCAGTGCCCCGATACTCAATGAGCAGTTCTTC.

The V and J genes are TRBV3-1 (or the pseudogene TRBV3-2) and TRBJ2-1, with TRBD1 matching over 7 bases. The germline V gene has CDR1 LGHDT and CDR2 YNNKEL (reference sequence). With V trimmed by 1 base and J by 11 bases, 2 bases remained unmatched. CDR3 length: 12 amino acids. CDR3 in DNA: TGTGCCAGCAGCCAAGGACAGGGAAAGCAGTTCTTC. Protein: CASSQGQGKQFF.

This chain joins TRBV5-6 and TRBJ2-1, with 14 bases aligning to TRBD2. With V trimmed by 4 bases and J by 7 bases, 7 bases remained unmatched. This CDR3 has 16 amino acids. Germline V lookup: CDR1 SGHDT, CDR2 YYEEEE. The CDR3 sequence is CASSETGLAGENEQFF. In DNA form, the CDR3 reads TGTGCCAGCAGCGAGACGGGACTAGCGGGAGAAAATGAGCAGTTCTTC. The entire variable domain, with the rest obtained from reference TRBV5-6 and TRBJ2-1, is as follows: DAGVTQSPTHLIKTRGQQVTLRCSPKSGHDTVSWYQQALGQGPQFIFQYYEEEERQRGNFPDRFSGHQFPNYSSELNVNALLLGDSALYLCASSETGLAGENEQFFGPGTRLTVL.

This chain links TRBV5-1 with TRBJ1-1; no reliable D call. CDR3 length: 14 amino acids. Trimming pared 6 bases from V and 4 bases from J, leaving 16 bases between. Germline V lookup: CDR1 SGHRS, CDR2 YFSETQ. The CDR3 reads CASTYLSSGTEAFF. Here the CDR3 DNA reads TGCGCCAGCACCTACCTCTCTAGTGGCACTGAAGCTTTCTTT.

V gene TRBV19 combines with J gene TRBJ1-3; 9 nucleotides match TRBD1. With 7 bases clipped from V and 0 bases from J, the junction kept 7 bases outside the gene matches. Germline-derived CDR1 and CDR2 are LNHDA and SQIVND (reference sequence). This CDR3 is 16 amino acids long. The DNA of the CDR3 is TGTGCCAGTACCGACAGGGGGTTAAGCTCTGGAAACACCATATATTTT. Its protein is CASTDRGLSSGNTIYF.

The chain links TRBV11-2 to TRBJ1-3, with 8 bases lining up with TRBD1. With 1 base clipped from V and 1 base from J, the junction kept 0 bases outside the gene matches. This CDR3 is built from 15 residues. The germline V gene encodes CDR1 SGHAT and CDR2 FQNNGV. The CDR3 region has the DNA TGTGCCAGCAGCTTAGGGACAGGGTCTGGAAACACCATATATTTT. It is translated as CASSLGTGSGNTIYF.

The chain employs TRBV5-6 and TRBJ2-5, with 7 bases fitting TRBD2. The length of the CDR3 is 18 residues. With V trimmed by 0 bases and J by 7 bases, 18 bases remained unmatched. CDR1 and CDR2 (germline): SGHDT, YYEEEE. The CDR3 protein is CASSLEGTLTSISVTQYF. For the CDR3, the DNA is TGTGCCAGCAGCTTGGAGGGCACCTTGACTAGCATTTCGGTGACCCAGTACTTC.